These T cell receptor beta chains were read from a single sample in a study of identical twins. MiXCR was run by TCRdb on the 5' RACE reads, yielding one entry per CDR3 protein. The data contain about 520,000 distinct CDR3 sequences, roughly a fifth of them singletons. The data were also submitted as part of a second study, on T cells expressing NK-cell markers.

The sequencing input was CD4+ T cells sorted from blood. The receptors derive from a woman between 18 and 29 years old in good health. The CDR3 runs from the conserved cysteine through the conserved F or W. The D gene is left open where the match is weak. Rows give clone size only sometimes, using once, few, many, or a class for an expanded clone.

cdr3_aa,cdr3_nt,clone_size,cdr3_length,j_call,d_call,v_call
CASSVAGSGNTIYF,TGTGCCAGTTCGGTGGCAGGCTCTGGAAACACCATATATTTT,NA,14,TRBJ1-3,NA,TRBV25-1
CASSPVGNSDTGELFF,TGTGCCAGCAGCCCCGTCGGCAATAGCGACACCGGGGAGCTGTTTTTT,NA,16,TRBJ2-2,NA,TRBV9
CASSPLGGQRGTYEQYF,TGCGCCAGCAGCCCCCTAGGGGGACAACGAGGGACCTACGAGCAGTACTTC,NA,17,TRBJ2-7,NA,TRBV4-1
CSARVRRGGHDNEQFF,TGCAGTGCTAGAGTAAGGAGGGGGGGCCATGACAATGAGCAGTTCTTC,NA,16,TRBJ2-1,NA,TRBV20-1
CASSWGGMGEQFF,TGTGCCAGCAGCTGGGGGGGTATGGGTGAGCAGTTCTTC,once,13,TRBJ2-1,TRBD2,TRBV7-2
CASSEGLRSSYEQYF,TGTGCCAGCAGTGAGGGTCTAAGAAGCTCCTACGAGCAGTACTTC,few,15,TRBJ2-7,NA,TRBV6-1
CASSPPTGLFYNEQFF,TGTGCCAGCTCCCCGCCGACAGGGCTCTTCTACAATGAGCAGTTCTTC,few,16,TRBJ2-1,TRBD1,TRBV18
CASRASGAANTGELFF,TGTGCCAGCAGGGCAAGCGGGGCTGCGAACACCGGGGAGCTGTTTTTT,NA,16,TRBJ2-2,TRBD2,TRBV12-3/TRBV12-4
CASSLVAAPYEQYF,TGTGCCAGCAGCTTGGTGGCGGCACCCTACGAGCAGTACTTC,NA,14,TRBJ2-7,NA,TRBV7-2
CASSQTGVTDTQYF,TGCGCCAGCAGCCAGACAGGGGTCACAGATACGCAGTATTTT,few,14,TRBJ2-3,TRBD1,TRBV4-3
CSVRAQGGVNTEAFF,TGCAGCGTTCGGGCCCAGGGCGGTGTGAACACTGAAGCTTTCTTT,NA,15,TRBJ1-1,NA,TRBV29-1
CASGLVTNREKLFF,TGTGCTAGTGGTTTGGTTACGAATCGGGAAAAACTGTTTTTT,NA,14,TRBJ1-4,NA,TRBV12-5
CASSLRGLAGASSYEQYF,TGTGCCAGCAGTTTAAGGGGACTAGCGGGAGCGAGCTCCTACGAGCAGTACTTC,few,18,TRBJ2-7,TRBD2,TRBV12-3/TRBV12-4
CASSQEGQSSSEQYF,TGTGCCAGCAGCCAAGAAGGACAGTCCTCTTCCGAGCAGTACTTC,NA,15,TRBJ2-7,NA,TRBV4-2
CASSNSGSVYEQYF,TGTGCCAGCAGCAATAGCGGGAGCGTCTACGAGCAGTACTTC,NA,14,TRBJ2-7,TRBD2,TRBV7-9
CAISDQGAEAFF,TGTGCCATCAGTGACCAAGGGGCTGAAGCTTTCTTT,once,12,TRBJ1-1,NA,TRBV10-3
CASRYLRGDTQYF,TGTGCCAGCAGGTACCTCCGAGGGGATACGCAGTATTTT,NA,13,TRBJ2-3,NA,TRBV6-5
CSAIGETQYF,TGCAGTGCCATAGGGGAGACCCAGTACTTC,few,10,TRBJ2-5,NA,TRBV20-1
CATREVGSGANVLTF,TGTGCCACCAGAGAGGTGGGTTCTGGGGCCAACGTCCTGACTTTC,few,15,TRBJ2-6,NA,TRBV15
CASTNRGGFGYGYTF,TGTGCCAGCACCAACCGGGGGGGATTTGGCTATGGCTACACCTTC,few,15,TRBJ1-2,NA,TRBV5-6
CASSQLGHDTGELFF,TGTGCCAGCAGCCAACTGGGACATGACACCGGGGAGCTGTTTTTT,NA,15,TRBJ2-2,NA,TRBV3-1
CASSSTGNSYGYTF,TGCGCCAGCAGCTCAACAGGGAACAGCTATGGCTACACCTTC,few,14,TRBJ1-2,NA,TRBV5-1
CSATGTGDEKLFF,TGCAGTGCGACCGGGACAGGGGATGAAAAACTGTTTTTT,NA,13,TRBJ1-4,TRBD1,TRBV20-1
CASSSQTGRNTIYF,TGTGCCAGCAGTTCACAGACAGGGAGAAACACCATATATTTT,few,14,TRBJ1-3,TRBD1,TRBV12-3/TRBV12-4
CASSPGQGLGYTF,TGTGCCAGCAGCCCGGGACAGGGACTCGGCTACACCTTC,many,13,TRBJ1-2,TRBD1,TRBV12-3/TRBV12-4
CASSVQGNEQYF,TGCGCCAGCAGCGTACAGGGTAACGAGCAGTACTTC,few,12,TRBJ2-7,NA,TRBV5-1
CSASSPDGDTQYF,TGCAGTGCTAGTTCCCCCGACGGGGATACGCAGTATTTT,many,13,TRBJ2-3,NA,TRBV20-1
CASLGRGSGELFF,TGTGCCAGCCTCGGTAGGGGGTCCGGGGAGCTGTTTTTT,few,13,TRBJ2-2,NA,TRBV25-1